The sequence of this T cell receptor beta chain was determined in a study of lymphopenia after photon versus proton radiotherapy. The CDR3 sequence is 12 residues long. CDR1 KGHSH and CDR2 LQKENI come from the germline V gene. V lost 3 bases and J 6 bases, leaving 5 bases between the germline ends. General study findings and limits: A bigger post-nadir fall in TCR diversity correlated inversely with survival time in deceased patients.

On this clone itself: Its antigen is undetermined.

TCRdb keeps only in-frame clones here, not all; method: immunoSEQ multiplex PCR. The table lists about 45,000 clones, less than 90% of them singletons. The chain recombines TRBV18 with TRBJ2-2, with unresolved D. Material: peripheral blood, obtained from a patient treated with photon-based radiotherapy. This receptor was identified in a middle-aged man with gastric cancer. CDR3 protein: CASSPVAGELFF. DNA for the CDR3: TGTGCCAGCTCACCCGTGGCCGGGGAGCTGTTTTTT.